Below, 6 T cell receptor beta chains from the same sample are listed, as sequenced in a study of T-cell reconstitution after alpha-beta-depleted transplantation in children. It was with unique molecular identifiers that the TCRbeta library was prepared. TCRdb ran MiXCR on the PCR reads and lists one entry per CDR3 protein. The sample contains roughly 220,000 distinct CDR3 sequences, 9.5% to 15% of which appear only once. The sequencing used PBMCs from the stem cell graft donor, collected from the stem cell graft. These receptors were obtained from a human donor who donated a stem cell graft to a child with acute lymphoblastic leukemia.

This clonotype was counted at least ten times. The chain carries TRBV4-3 and TRBJ1-1; no clear D. The V end lost 4 bases, the J end lost 0 bases, and 9 bases lay between the germline ends. This CDR3 region has 14 residues. CDR1 and CDR2 (germline): LGHNA, YSLEER. The CDR3 here is CASSPAKVNTEAFF. As DNA, the CDR3 is TGCGCCAGCAGCCCGGCCAAGGTGAACACTGAAGCTTTCTTT.

This clonotype was seen a handful of times. The chain employs TRBV7-3 and TRBJ1-4, with D hard to call. V shed 5 bases and J shed 8 bases, with 24 bases lying between them. CDR3 length equals 17 residues. Germline-derived CDR1 and CDR2 are SGHTA and FQGTGA. CDR3 residues: CASSPLLDQREREKLFF. CDR3 nucleotide sequence: TGTGCCAGCAGCCCTTTATTGGACCAACGGGAGAGGGAAAAACTGTTTTTT.

Details on this clonotype: This clone may be a read error of a much larger clone one base away. The chain employs TRBV12-3 or TRBV12-4 and TRBJ2-7; no firm D call. There are 11 residues in the CDR3. CDR3 protein: CTSTASYEQYF. CDR3 sequence (DNA): TGTACCAGCACCGCTTCCTACGAGCAGTACTTC.

This clonotype was picked up many times. DNA for the CDR3: TGTGCCAGCAGCCTGGGACTGCAGGATACGCAGTATTTT. It encodes CASSLGLQDTQYF. This chain uses TRBV4-2 with TRBJ2-3, with D possibly TRBD2 on 6 matching bases. Trimming left V 4 bases short and J 6 bases short, with 11 bases between. Germline V gives CDR1 LGHNA, CDR2 YNFKEQ. This CDR3 is built from 13 residues.

This clonotype has ten or more counts. The gene calls are TRBV6-5 and TRBJ2-7, with D perhaps matching TRBD2 (5 bases). Germline-derived CDR1 and CDR2 are MNHEY and SVGAGI. Deletions cut 10 bases from V and 4 bases from J, with 23 bases between. CDR3 length: 15 residues. CDR3 DNA: TGTGCCATAACAGACAACGGGGAGCCACCTTACGAGCAGTACTTC. The encoded protein is CAITDNGEPPYEQYF.

The table lists this clonotype with a few counts. The CDR3 coding sequence is TGCGCCAGCAGCTTGGGTTTGGGGACAAGACTAAGGACAGCCCACAATGAGCAGTTCTTC. Translating gives CASSLGLGTRLRTAHNEQFF. The V gene is TRBV5-1, the J gene TRBJ2-1, with D possibly TRBD1 on 6 matching bases. Looked up from germline, CDR1 is SGHRS and CDR2 is YFSETQ. CDR3 length equals 20 residues. Between the trimmed V and J ends, which lost 0 bases and 5 bases, there was a span of 27 bases.